Included here is one T cell receptor (beta chain) sequence, with context. This clone came up once. Its antigen target is currently unknown. Base qualities are not recorded, but no much larger clone differs from it by a single base. This sample stems from a study of OX40 agonist ivuxolimab in advanced cancers. For the study in its entirety: The costimulatory receptor OX40 (CD134) was targeted by ivuxolimab, a fully human IgG2 agonistic monoclonal antibody. The paper describes the monotherapy dose-escalation part (N of about 52 patients) of the phase I trial of ivuxolimab. Intravenous ivuxolimab was administered to patients every 2 weeks at six dose levels: 0.01, 0.1, 0.3, 1.5, 3 and 10 mg/kg. Prior anti-PD-1, anti-PD-L1 or anti-CTLA-4 therapy was permitted, and about two fifths of dose-escalation patients had received checkpoint inhibitors. Partial responses occurred in three dose-escalation patients: two with cutaneous melanoma and one with hepatocellular carcinoma. In the dose-escalation cohort, approximately 82% of patients were male, and the mean age was 60 years with a range of roughly 20 to 80. Among the roughly 50 dose-escalation patients, around 19 had hepatocellular carcinoma, approximately 15 melanoma, 9 renal cell carcinoma and 9 head and neck cancer. The point of sequencing TCRbeta in the periphery was to test whether ivuxolimab changed TCR sequence diversity and drove clonal T-cell expansion. Results and caveats for the whole study, not just this receptor: At doses of 0.1 to 3.0 mg/kg, clonal expansion of both CD4+ and CD8+ T cells in blood was seen between baseline and week 6. The antigen specificity of the peripheral T cells that underwent clonal expansion was not determined. In partial responders in the 0.1-3.0 mg/kg groups, normalized peripheral clonal expansion was found to be among the lowest, especially among CD8+ T cells. Low levels of normalized T-cell clonal expansion were also seen in some patients who did not respond. After ivuxolimab, expanded clones were on average more numerous among CD8+ T cells than among CD4+ T cells.

Patients with autoimmune disease history or receiving systemic immunosuppression were excluded from the trial. Peripheral blood for TCR sequencing was collected from all dose cohorts at baseline, on cycle 4 day 1, and on cycle 7 day 1. The samples were taken from a phase I, first-in-human, multicenter, open-label dose-escalation trial of ivuxolimab. Adults with locally advanced or metastatic melanoma, renal cell, hepatocellular, or head and neck squamous cell carcinoma were enrolled in the trial. Before TCR sequencing, CD4+ T cells and CD8+ T cells were sorted from peripheral blood as separate populations. CDR1 and CDR2, per the germline V gene, are SGHAT and FQNNGV. Including cysteine and phenylalanine, the CDR3 has 14 amino acids. The DNA shown is the 42-base CDR3, in frame from base 1. V is shortened by 5 bases, J by 5 bases, and the region joining them spans 12 bases. Genomic DNA was extracted from sorted cells for sequencing of the TCRbeta CDR3 region. The immunoSEQ Assay was used for sequencing of TCRbeta CDR3 regions. The table was pulled from immuneACCESS by TCRdb, which kept in-frame rearrangements only. Such tables lose some clones; where checked, under half of the loss comes from unresolved V genes, and the rest has no known cause. Across this sample there are about 67,000 clones, with 85% seen only once. Clones ranked in the top ten supply around 2% of the sample.

The rearranged segments are TRBV11-2 and TRBJ1-4; matching of 6 bases hints at TRBD1 as the D gene. The source is an adult with an advanced solid tumor such as melanoma, head and neck, liver or kidney cancer. Specimen: CD4+ or CD8+ T cells sorted from blood, collected in a trial of the OX40 agonist ivuxolimab. The DNA reads TGTGCCAGCAGCCTACAGGGATCGAATGAAAAACTGTTTTTT. Translated, this is CASSLQGSNEKLFF.